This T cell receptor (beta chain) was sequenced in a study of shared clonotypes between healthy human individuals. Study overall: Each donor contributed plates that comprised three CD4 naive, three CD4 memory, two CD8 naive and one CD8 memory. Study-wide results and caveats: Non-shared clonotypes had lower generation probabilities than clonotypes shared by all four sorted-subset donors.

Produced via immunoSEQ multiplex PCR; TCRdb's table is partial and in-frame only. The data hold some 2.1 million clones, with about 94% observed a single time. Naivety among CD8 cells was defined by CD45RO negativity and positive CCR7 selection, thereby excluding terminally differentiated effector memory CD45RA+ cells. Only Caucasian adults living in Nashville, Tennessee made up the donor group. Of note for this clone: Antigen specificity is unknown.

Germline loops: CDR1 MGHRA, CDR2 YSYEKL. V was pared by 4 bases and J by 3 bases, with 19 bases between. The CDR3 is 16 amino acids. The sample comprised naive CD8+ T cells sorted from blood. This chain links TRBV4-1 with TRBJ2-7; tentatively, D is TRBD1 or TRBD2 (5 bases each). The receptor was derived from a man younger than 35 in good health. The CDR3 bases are TGCGCCAGCAGCCCATCCCCAACCGGGACCAACTACGAGCAGTACTTC. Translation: CASSPSPTGTNYEQYF.